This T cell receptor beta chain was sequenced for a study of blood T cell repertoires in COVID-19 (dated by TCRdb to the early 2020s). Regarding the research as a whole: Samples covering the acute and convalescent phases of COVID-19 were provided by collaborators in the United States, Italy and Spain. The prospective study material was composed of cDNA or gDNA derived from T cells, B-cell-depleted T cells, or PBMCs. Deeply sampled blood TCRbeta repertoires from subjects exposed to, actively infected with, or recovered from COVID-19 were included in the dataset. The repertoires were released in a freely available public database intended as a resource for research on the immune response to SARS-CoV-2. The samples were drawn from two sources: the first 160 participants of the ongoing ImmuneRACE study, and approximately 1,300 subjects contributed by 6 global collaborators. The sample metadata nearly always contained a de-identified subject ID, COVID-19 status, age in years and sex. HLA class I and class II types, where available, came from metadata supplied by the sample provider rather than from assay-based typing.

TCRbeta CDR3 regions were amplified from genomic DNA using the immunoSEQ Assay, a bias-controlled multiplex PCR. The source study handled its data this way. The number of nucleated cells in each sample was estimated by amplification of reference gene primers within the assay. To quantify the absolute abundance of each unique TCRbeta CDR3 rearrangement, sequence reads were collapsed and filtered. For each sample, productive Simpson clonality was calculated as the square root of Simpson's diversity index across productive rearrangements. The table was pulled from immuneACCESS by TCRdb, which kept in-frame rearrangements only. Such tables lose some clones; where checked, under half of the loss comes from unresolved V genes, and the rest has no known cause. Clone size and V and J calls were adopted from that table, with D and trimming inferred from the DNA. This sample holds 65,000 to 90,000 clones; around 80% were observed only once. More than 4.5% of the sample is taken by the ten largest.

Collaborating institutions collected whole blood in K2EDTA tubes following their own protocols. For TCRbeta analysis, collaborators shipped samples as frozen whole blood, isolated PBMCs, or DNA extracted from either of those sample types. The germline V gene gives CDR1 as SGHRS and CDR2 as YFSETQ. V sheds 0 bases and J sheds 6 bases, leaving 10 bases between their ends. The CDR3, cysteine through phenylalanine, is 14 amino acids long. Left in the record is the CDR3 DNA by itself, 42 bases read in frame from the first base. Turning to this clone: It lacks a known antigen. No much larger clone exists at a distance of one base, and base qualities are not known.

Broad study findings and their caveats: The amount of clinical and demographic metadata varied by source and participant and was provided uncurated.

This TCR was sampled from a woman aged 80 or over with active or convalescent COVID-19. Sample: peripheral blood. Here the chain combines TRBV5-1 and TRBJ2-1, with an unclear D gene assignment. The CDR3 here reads CASSLDSRSNEQFF. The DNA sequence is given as TGCGCCAGCAGCTTGGACAGTAGGTCCAATGAGCAGTTCTTC.